A selection of T cell receptor beta chains follows, all from one sample in a study of CD8 T cells in ankylosing spondylitis. TCRdb redid the calling of the 5' RACE reads with MiXCR, one entry per CDR3 protein. The sample includes roughly 69,000 distinct CDR3 sequences, under 5.5% of them seen just once. Sequencing input: blood, either unsorted or a sorted T cell fraction (not recorded which). Receptor source: a male donor with ankylosing spondylitis or in good health (not recorded which). Both conserved end residues are part of each CDR3. D genes are given only for firm matches. Some rows mark clone size as missing; the rest say once, few, many or name a class of expanded clone.

V gene,J gene,clone size,D gene,CDR3 DNA,CDR3 protein
TRBV18,TRBJ2-4,many,.,TGTGCCAGCTCACCCGGACAAGTGGGAGCCAAAAACATTCAGTACTTC,CASSPGQVGAKNIQYF
TRBV14,TRBJ1-6,few,.,TGTGCCAGCAGCCAAGATTCGGGCTCCTATAATTCACCCCTCCACTTT,CASSQDSGSYNSPLHF
TRBV6-6,TRBJ1-2,many,.,TGTGCCAGCAGTGACAGGAACTATGGCTACACCTTC,CASSDRNYGYTF
TRBV29-1,TRBJ2-5,many,.,TGCAGCGTTGCTGGGGGCGGGCAAGAGACCCAGTACTTC,CSVAGGGQETQYF
TRBV30,TRBJ1-5,many,.,TGTGCCTGGAGTGTGGGGAAAGACACCATCAATCAGCCCCAGCATTTT,CAWSVGKDTINQPQHF
TRBV5-1,TRBJ2-7,many,.,TGCGCCAGCAGCTTCGGGGCCGTGGGGGGAGAGCAGTACTTC,CASSFGAVGGEQYF
TRBV3-1,TRBJ2-1,.,.,TGCCTCCTCCACTCAGGTCCGGGAGATACAGCTGCATACAATGAGCAGTTCTTC,CLLHSGPGDTAAYNEQFF
TRBV11-2,TRBJ1-3,many,.,TGTGCCAGCAGCTTAGATCAGTTGGGAGTTGGAAACACCATATATTTT,CASSLDQLGVGNTIYF
TRBV5-1,TRBJ2-5,many,.,TGCGCCAGCAGCCGACTAGGAGGTGAGACCCAGTACTTC,CASSRLGGETQYF
TRBV7-9,TRBJ1-1,many,TRBD1,TGTGCCAGCACCTCACAGGGGACCCCCGGCACTGAAGCTTTCTTT,CASTSQGTPGTEAFF
TRBV11-1,TRBJ1-5,few,.,TGTGCCAGCAGCTTAGTTAGCACAGGGAATAAGGTGCCTCATCAGCCCCAGCATTTT,CASSLVSTGNKVPHQPQHF
TRBV20-1,TRBJ2-1,many,TRBD2,TGCAGTGCTACAAGCGGGGGGGCGAACAATGAGCAGTTCTTC,CSATSGGANNEQFF
TRBV10-3,TRBJ2-7,many,TRBD2,TGTGCCATCAGTGATACAGGGCTAGCGGGGGCCTACGAGCAGTACTTC,CAISDTGLAGAYEQYF
TRBV5-1,TRBJ2-2,many,.,TGCGCCAGCAGCTTGATCCCGGACACCGGGGAGCTGTTTTTT,CASSLIPDTGELFF
TRBV5-1,TRBJ2-3,many,.,TGCGCCAGCAGCTTAACAGGGGGGGCAGATACGCAGTATTTT,CASSLTGGADTQYF
TRBV20-1,TRBJ2-3,many,TRBD2,TGCAGTGCCCTCCGTGATAGCGGGGGGGCCGTTGGCACAGATACGCAGTATTTT,CSALRDSGGAVGTDTQYF
TRBV5-1,TRBJ2-3,many,TRBD1,TGCGCCAGCAGCCCCGAGGGACAGGGAACCACAGATACGCAGTATTTT,CASSPEGQGTTDTQYF
TRBV4-3,TRBJ2-7,many,.,TGCGCCAGCAGCCCGGGACTGGGAATCTCCTACGAGCAGTACTTC,CASSPGLGISYEQYF
TRBV2,TRBJ2-5,many,.,TGTGCCAGCAGTGAAGGGGAGGGGGCGGTCCCCGGAGAGACCCAGTACTTC,CASSEGEGAVPGETQYF
TRBV29-1,TRBJ2-3,many,.,TGCAGCCTCCGATTTGGGACCACCACAGATACGCAGTATTTT,CSLRFGTTTDTQYF
TRBV7-2,TRBJ2-7,many,TRBD1,TGTGCCAGCGGGGACAGGGCCTACGAGCAGTACTTC,CASGDRAYEQYF
TRBV12-3/TRBV12-4,TRBJ2-1,many,.,TGTGCCAGCAGTTTATCGGGGATTAATGAGCAGTTCTTC,CASSLSGINEQFF
TRBV29-1,TRBJ1-1,many,.,TGCAGCGTTGAACTCGGGTCAAACACTGAAGCTTTCTTT,CSVELGSNTEAFF
TRBV12-3/TRBV12-4,TRBJ2-2,many,.,TGTGCCAGCAGCCTTACAAACACGAACACCGGGGAGCTGTTTTTT,CASSLTNTNTGELFF
TRBV9,TRBJ1-2,many,TRBD1,TGTGCCAGCAGCGCTCAATCGGCAGGGGGCAACTATGGCTACACCTTC,CASSAQSAGGNYGYTF
TRBV5-1,TRBJ1-3,many,.,TGCGCCAGCAGCTTAGACCAACAGGGTCAAGGAAACACCATATATTTT,CASSLDQQGQGNTIYF
TRBV6-5,TRBJ2-7,many,.,TGTGCCAGCAGTTCCAGACTAGACTCCTACGAGCAGTACTTC,CASSSRLDSYEQYF
TRBV7-4,TRBJ2-5,.,.,TGTGCCAGCACCCAACTGGGGGGGGGCTCGGAGACCCAGTACTTC,CASTQLGGGSETQYF
TRBV27,TRBJ2-3,many,.,TGTGCCAGCAGTTTAATGGGTAGGGGCACAGATACGCAGTATTTT,CASSLMGRGTDTQYF
TRBV20-1,TRBJ2-1,many,TRBD2,TGCAGTGCTATTACTAGCGGGGGGCCCAGCTCCTACAATGAGCAGTTCTTC,CSAITSGGPSSYNEQFF
TRBV12-3/TRBV12-4,TRBJ2-2,many,.,TGTGCCAGCAGTTTCTCAGCTGGGGAGCTGTTTTTT,CASSFSAGELFF
TRBV5-4,TRBJ2-5,many,TRBD2,TGTGCCAGCAGCGCCAAAAGCGGGGTAGGAGAGACCCAGTACTTC,CASSAKSGVGETQYF
TRBV30,TRBJ2-1,many,.,TGTGCCTGGAGTATTACGGCGCGGACCCCTTACAATGAGCAGTTCTTC,CAWSITARTPYNEQFF
TRBV5-1,TRBJ2-1,many,.,TGCGCCAGCAGCTTGACGACAGACAGCTCCTACAATGAGCAGTTCTTC,CASSLTTDSSYNEQFF
TRBV5-5,TRBJ2-1,many,TRBD1,TGTGCCAGCAGCTTTACCCAACAGGGGAATGAGCAGTTCTTC,CASSFTQQGNEQFF
TRBV5-1,TRBJ1-1,many,.,TGCGCCAGCAGCTCCGGGACTCTCCCTGGAGACACTGAAGCTTTCTTT,CASSSGTLPGDTEAFF
TRBV5-8,TRBJ2-5,many,.,TGTGCCAGCAGCTTGGATCGGGGGCAGTGGGAGACCCAGTACTTC,CASSLDRGQWETQYF
TRBV7-2,TRBJ2-7,many,.,TGTGCCAGCAGCTTCCTAGTGGAGCAGTACTTC,CASSFLVEQYF
TRBV7-3,TRBJ1-1,many,TRBD1,TGTGCCAGCAGCTTCACAGGGGTGAGGACTGAAGCTTTCTTT,CASSFTGVRTEAFF
TRBV9,TRBJ2-1,many,TRBD2,TGTGCCAGCAGCGCCGGACTAGCGGGGGGCAATGAGCAGTTCTTC,CASSAGLAGGNEQFF
TRBV5-1,TRBJ1-2,many,.,TGCGCCAGCAGCCTTGGGACGGATAACTATGGCTACACCTTC,CASSLGTDNYGYTF